This T cell receptor (beta chain) came from a study of blood T cell repertoires in COVID-19. Across the study: Samples representing acute and convalescent COVID-19 were sourced from the United States, Italy and Spain.

Germline loops: CDR1 SGHRS, CDR2 YFSETQ. The germline V and J ends were trimmed by 0 bases and 3 bases, with 9 bases remaining between them. CDR3 length: 15 residues. Original methodology: Estimation of nucleated cell counts was performed using reference gene primer amplification. Some clones are missing from TCRdb's copy, which holds only in-frame ones; the method was immunoSEQ multiplex PCR. That table gives V, J and clone size, and the DNA gave D and trimming. The sample records about 200,000 clones, around 94% being singletons. The rearrangement joins TRBV5-1 to TRBJ1-4, with D unresolved. This receptor was identified in a man aged 25-45 years with COVID-19, enrolled during active disease. The sample comprised peripheral blood. The CDR3 reads CASSLAEGANEKLFF. CDR3 DNA sequence: TGCGCCAGCAGCTTGGCCGAGGGAGCTAATGAAAAACTGTTTTTT.